Listed below are T cell receptor beta chains from one sample, sequenced in a study of blood T cell repertoires in COVID-19. Sequencing used immunoSEQ multiplex PCR; TCRdb keeps in-frame clones, though not all of them. The data show about 40,000 clones, about 90% seen once. The sequenced sample consisted of peripheral blood. The origin of the receptors is a human donor in a cohort sampled during active COVID-19. The CDR3 runs from the conserved cysteine through the conserved F or W. A D gene is named only where the DNA matches it firmly. The size of a clone is reported for some rows only, either as once, few or many, or as a class for expanded clones.

V gene	J gene	D gene	clone size	CDR3 protein	CDR3 DNA
TRBV11-3	TRBJ2-1	.	.	CASSPPGVPYNEQFF	TGTGCCAGCAGCCCCCCGGGGGTCCCTTACAATGAGCAGTTCTTC
TRBV18	TRBJ2-1	TRBD1	once	CASSEAQGARSYNEQFF	TGTGCCAGCTCAGAAGCGCAGGGGGCGCGGTCCTACAATGAGCAGTTCTTC
TRBV2	TRBJ2-7	TRBD1	.	CASSSGGRHEQYF	TGTGCCAGCAGTTCAGGGGGCCGCCACGAGCAGTACTTC
TRBV5-1	TRBJ1-1	.	.	CASSPTTGVNTEAFF	TGCGCCAGCAGCCCTACAACAGGAGTCAACACTGAAGCTTTCTTT
TRBV15	TRBJ1-6	.	.	CATSRGTPANSPLHF	TGTGCCACCAGCAGAGGGACACCGGCTAATTCACCCCTCCACTTT
TRBV7-3	TRBJ2-5	TRBD1	.	CASSADRGRETQYF	TGTGCCAGCAGCGCTGACAGGGGGCGGGAGACCCAGTACTTC
TRBV7-2	TRBJ2-2	TRBD1	.	CASSTRTGNTGELFF	TGTGCCAGCAGCACCCGGACAGGGAACACCGGGGAGCTGTTTTTT
TRBV28	TRBJ2-7	.	.	CASTRAPYEQYF	TGTGCCAGCACCCGAGCCCCCTACGAGCAGTACTTC
TRBV20-1	TRBJ1-2	TRBD1	.	CSARQGLTF	TGCAGTGCAAGACAGGGGCTCACCTTC
TRBV7-2	TRBJ1-1	TRBD1	.	CASSLLTTGANTEAFF	TGTGCCAGCAGCTTATTAACGACAGGGGCGAACACTGAAGCTTTCTTT
TRBV1	TRBJ2-7	.	.	CTSSLGRSEQYF	TGCACCAGCAGTCTCGGGAGAAGCGAGCAGTACTTC
TRBV6-5	TRBJ1-1	.	.	CASSYRRSVEAFF	TGTGCCAGCAGTTACCGGCGTAGCGTTGAAGCTTTCTTT
TRBV6-5	TRBJ2-3	.	.	CASSYLGGGTDTQYF	TGTGCCAGCAGTTACCTCGGCGGGGGCACAGATACGCAGTATTTT
TRBV2	TRBJ1-6	TRBD1	.	CASRDGTGRNSPLHF	TGTGCCAGCAGGGACGGGACAGGACGTAATTCACCCCTCCACTTT
TRBV24-1	TRBJ2-3	.	.	CATSDNSEMRDTQYF	TGTGCCACCAGTGATAACTCCGAAATGAGGGATACGCAGTATTTT
TRBV20-1	TRBJ1-1	.	.	CSASDLNEAFF	TGCAGTGCTAGTGATCTTAATGAAGCTTTCTTT
TRBV28	TRBJ2-5	.	.	CASSLTWSPPYF	TGTGCCAGCAGTTTAACTTGGTCCCCGCCATACTTC
TRBV2	TRBJ1-2	.	.	CASSVEVNYGYTF	TGTGCCAGCAGTGTTGAGGTCAACTATGGCTACACCTTC
TRBV3-1/TRBV3-2	TRBJ1-5	.	few	CASSQVRGQPQHF	TGTGCCAGCAGCCAAGTTAGGGGGCAGCCCCAGCATTTT
TRBV5-1	TRBJ2-3	TRBD1	.	CASSQGAGTDTQYF	TGCGCCAGTTCACAGGGGGCCGGCACAGATACGCAGTATTTT
TRBV6-6	TRBJ1-5	TRBD1	.	CASRRDSQYQPQHF	TGTGCCAGCAGAAGGGACAGCCAATATCAGCCCCAGCATTTT
TRBV5-8	TRBJ2-1	.	.	CAPRTVGGGNWGYNEQFF	TGTGCCCCACGAACGGTCGGAGGTGGGAATTGGGGATACAATGAGCAGTTCTTC
TRBV5-5	TRBJ2-3	TRBD2	.	CASSLGAGAGDTQYF	TGTGCCAGCAGCTTGGGAGCGGGGGCAGGAGATACGCAGTATTTT
TRBV12-3/TRBV12-4	TRBJ1-2	.	.	CASTEDTYGYTF	TGTGCCAGCACCGAGGACACCTATGGCTACACCTTC
TRBV5-1	TRBJ2-6	.	once	CASSFKVWDTWLDSGANVLTF	TGCGCCAGCAGCTTCAAGGTTTGGGACACCTGGTTGGACTCTGGGGCCAACGTCCTGACTTTC
TRBV19	TRBJ1-5	.	.	CASSISGSGQPQHF	TGTGCCAGTAGTATATCGGGGTCGGGACAGCCCCAGCATTTT
TRBV7-8	TRBJ2-5	TRBD1	.	CASSLDRGETQYF	TGTGCCAGCAGCTTAGACAGGGGTGAGACCCAGTACTTC
TRBV5-6	TRBJ2-7	TRBD1	.	CASSFWDRGREQYF	TGTGCCAGCAGCTTCTGGGACAGGGGTAGGGAGCAGTACTTC
TRBV19	TRBJ2-5	TRBD1	.	CASSRLTGGFETQYF	TGTGCCAGTAGTAGACTAACAGGGGGCTTCGAGACCCAGTACTTC
TRBV7-9	TRBJ2-2	TRBD2	.	CASQKARAGVDRELFF	TGTGCCAGCCAAAAGGCACGAGCGGGAGTCGACCGGGAGCTGTTTTTT
TRBV5-4	TRBJ1-2	.	.	CASSLKGSNGYTF	TGTGCCAGCAGCTTGAAAGGGAGCAATGGCTACACCTTC
TRBV28	TRBJ2-7	TRBD2	.	CASTIAGAYEQYF	TGTGCCAGCACCATAGCGGGAGCCTACGAGCAGTACTTC
TRBV12-2	TRBJ2-2	.	.	CASRGRDRGDTGELFF	TGTGCAAGTCGCGGAAGAGACAGGGGAGACACCGGGGAGCTGTTTTTT
TRBV30	TRBJ1-5	.	.	CAWSVPGLGANQPQHF	TGTGCCTGGAGTGTCCCGGGTCTAGGGGCAAATCAGCCCCAGCATTTT
TRBV19	TRBJ1-2	TRBD1	.	CASSTATGIGYTF	TGTGCCAGTAGTACCGCGACAGGGATTGGCTACACCTTC
TRBV10-3	TRBJ2-7	TRBD1	.	CAISSGQGAYEQYF	TGTGCCATCAGCAGCGGACAGGGGGCCTACGAGCAGTACTTC
TRBV7-2	TRBJ2-2	.	once	CASSLWLQGNTGELFF	TGTGCCAGCAGCTTATGGTTACAGGGGAACACCGGGGAGCTGTTTTTT
TRBV28	TRBJ2-1	.	few	CASSPQTGWRFF	TGTGCCAGCAGTCCTCAGACGGGGTGGCGGTTCTTC
TRBV30	TRBJ1-1	TRBD1	.	CAWGQDMNTEAFF	TGTGCCTGGGGACAGGATATGAACACTGAAGCTTTCTTT
TRBV6-5	TRBJ1-5	TRBD1	.	CASRPGQGINQPQHF	TGTGCCAGCAGGCCGGGACAGGGGATCAATCAGCCCCAGCATTTT
TRBV2	TRBJ2-1	.	.	CASSETGILGGSEQFF	TGTGCCAGCAGTGAAACCGGGATATTGGGGGGAAGTGAGCAGTTCTTC
TRBV6-6	TRBJ2-5	.	.	CASRTDQETQYF	TGTGCCAGTCGGACAGATCAAGAGACCCAGTACTTC
TRBV7-3	TRBJ1-2	.	.	CASSLIPGNYGYTF	TGTGCCAGCAGCTTAATTCCGGGGAACTATGGCTACACCTTC
TRBV30	TRBJ2-1	TRBD2	.	CAWSPRKGLAAYNEQFF	TGTGCCTGGAGTCCGAGGAAGGGACTAGCTGCCTACAATGAGCAGTTCTTC
TRBV7-9	TRBJ2-7	TRBD2	.	CASSRKTSGKTYEQYF	TGTGCCAGCAGCCGTAAGACTAGCGGGAAAACCTACGAGCAGTACTTC
TRBV12-1	TRBJ2-2	.	.	CASSLGQGTNTGELFF	TGTGCCAGCAGCCTCGGACAGGGGACGAACACCGGGGAGCTGTTTTTT
TRBV5-6	TRBJ1-2	.	few	CASSLRGGYGYTF	TGTGCCAGCAGCTTGCGGGGTGGCTATGGCTACACCTTC
TRBV5-1	TRBJ1-3	.	.	CASSLTGQLGNTIYF	TGCGCCAGCAGCTTGACAGGGCAGCTAGGAAACACCATATATTTT
TRBV6-5	TRBJ2-7	TRBD1	.	CASSYLMGQGAGEQYF	TGTGCCAGCAGTTACCTCATGGGACAGGGGGCGGGTGAGCAGTACTTC
TRBV18	TRBJ2-3	TRBD2	.	CASSPTSVTDTQYF	TGTGCCAGCTCACCAACTAGCGTCACAGATACGCAGTATTTT
TRBV10-3	TRBJ1-1	.	.	CAISESRTNTEAFF	TGTGCCATCAGTGAAAGTCGGACAAACACTGAAGCTTTCTTT
TRBV9	TRBJ2-1	TRBD2	.	CASSVGGGPNEQFF	TGTGCCAGCAGCGTAGGGGGGGGACCCAATGAGCAGTTCTTC
TRBV30	TRBJ2-6	TRBD1	.	CAWTTRDRVSGANVLTF	TGTGCCTGGACCACCAGGGACAGGGTCTCTGGGGCCAACGTCCTGACTTTC
TRBV30	TRBJ1-1	TRBD1	.	CAWSVWTGTGAFF	TGTGCCTGGAGTGTATGGACAGGGACGGGAGCTTTCTTT
TRBV3-1/TRBV3-2	TRBJ2-3	TRBD2	.	CASSQVTMFGRATDTQYF	TGTGCCAGCAGCCAAGTCACTATGTTTGGGAGGGCCACAGATACGCAGTATTTT
TRBV5-1	TRBJ1-4	TRBD1	.	CASSLGTGVEKLFF	TGCGCCAGCAGCTTGGGGACAGGGGTCGAAAAACTGTTTTTT